This TCR beta chain was identified in a study of human T cells and chemical hapten exposure. The CDR3 runs to 14 residues. Deletions cut 5 bases from V and 2 bases from J, with 12 bases between. Germline V gene sequence: CDR1 MNHEY, CDR2 SMNVEV (reference sequence). Individual cDNA molecules each carried unique molecular identifiers attached by the library. TCRdb redid the calling of the RACE reads with MiXCR, one entry per CDR3 protein. The sample lists approximately 100,000 distinct CDR3 sequences; approximately 8.8% were seen once. This clonotype appeared many times. The time point here: patch test 2, 6 weeks after DPC sensitization. Treatment of the sample: therapeutic diphenylcyclopropenone sensitization with weekly scalp DPC.

The material was whole blood, obtained in connection with sensitization to the hapten diphenylcyclopropenone (DPC). This receptor was identified in a woman aged 40 to 49 with alopecia areata. Some clones in this sample may be carry-over from other donors' samples. This chain uses TRBV27 with TRBJ2-5; D remains unclear. Here the CDR3 DNA reads TGTGCCAGCAGTCCGACAAGTAATCAAGAGACCCAGTACTTC. Translating it yields CASSPTSNQETQYF.